One and the same sample provided the 10 T cell receptor beta chains below, sequenced in a study of cytotoxic CD8 clonotypes in ibrutinib-treated CLL. The method was immunoSEQ multiplex PCR; TCRdb's version includes in-frame clones alone and lacks a portion of them. The table has some 300,000 clones, almost 80% seen once; the top ten hold roughly 6.3%. The sample was PBMCs, taken before ibrutinib treatment. These receptors originate from a human donor with chronic lymphocytic leukemia.

This chain uses TRBV7-9 with TRBJ1-1; 7 bases line up with TRBD1. The J segment lost 5 bases and the V segment lost 5 bases, leaving 5 bases of the junction unmatched. Germline V gene sequence: CDR1 SEHNR, CDR2 FQNEAQ (reference sequence). This CDR3 has 13 amino acids. In nucleotides, the CDR3 is TGTGCCAGCAGCCCAGGGGGTTGGACTGAAGCTTTCTTT. Its protein is CASSPGGWTEAFF.

Worth noting for this clone: Additional DNA sequences in this sample encode the identical CDR3. The gene calls are TRBV9 and TRBJ2-2; D is ambiguous. The germline V and J ends were trimmed by 2 bases and 6 bases, with 5 bases remaining between them. Germline V gene sequence: CDR1 SGDLS, CDR2 YYNGEE. This CDR3 region has 12 residues. The CDR3 nucleotides are TGTGCCAGCAGCGTTGTCCCCGGGGAGCTGTTTTTT. Translated: CASSVVPGELFF.

This chain links TRBV18 with TRBJ2-7; either TRBD1 or TRBD2 may fit D (7 bases each). Germline loops: CDR1 KGHSH, CDR2 LQKENI. The V end was cut by 0 bases, the J end by 5 bases, with 20 bases between. The CDR3 contains 17 residues. CDR3 protein: CASSPPRGDSLSDEQYF. The CDR3 DNA sequence: TGTGCCAGCTCACCACCACGGGGGGACAGCCTCAGCGACGAGCAGTACTTC. The entire variable domain, with the rest obtained from reference TRBV18 and TRBJ2-7, is as follows: NAGVMQNPRHLVRRRGQEARLRCSPMKGHSHVYWYRQLPEEGLKFMVYLQKENIIDESGMPKERFSAEFPKEGPSILRIQQVVRGDSAAYFCASSPPRGDSLSDEQYFGPGTRLTVT.

The chain couples TRBV19 to TRBJ1-3, with D hard to call. The V end lost 4 bases, the J end lost 6 bases, and 7 bases lay between the germline ends. The CDR3 length is 12 residues. Germline-derived CDR1 and CDR2 are LNHDA and SQIVND (reference sequence). The DNA of the CDR3 is TGTGCCAGTAGTACCAGGCCAAACACCATATATTTT. It encodes CASSTRPNTIYF.

This clone was detected a few times. The chain is built from TRBV2 and TRBJ2-1; D gene ambiguous. V lost 7 bases, J lost 4 bases, and 11 bases lay in between. There are 13 residues in the CDR3. Germline values: CDR1 SNHLY, CDR2 FYNNEI. The CDR3 coding sequence is TGTGCCAGCAATTCCGATCTATACAATGAGCAGTTCTTC. This sequence encodes CASNSDLYNEQFF.

This clone was observed a handful of times. The chain couples TRBV9 to TRBJ1-2; D is unclear. The V end was cut by 4 bases, the J end by 0 bases, with 13 bases between. Germline V gene lookup returns CDR1 SGDLS and CDR2 YYNGEE. The CDR3 consists of 15 residues. The CDR3 is CASSPSGSANYGYTF. The DNA of the CDR3 is TGTGCCAGCAGCCCTTCGGGTTCAGCTAACTATGGCTACACCTTC.

This rearrangement joins TRBV29-1 to TRBJ1-1; TRBD1 aligns across 8 bases. Germline V gene sequence: CDR1 SQVTM, CDR2 ANQGSEA. V was clipped by 2 bases and J by 4 bases; unmatched bases: 3. The CDR3 has 13 residues. CDR3 sequence reads: CSVETGGGTEAFF. CDR3 nucleotides: TGCAGCGTTGAAACAGGGGGAGGCACTGAAGCTTTCTTT.

Concerning this clone itself: The junction departs from germline at one end; a sequencing error may be responsible. The chain recombines TRBV20-1 with TRBJ1-5; a weak D match, TRBD1 (5 bases). This CDR3 has 11 residues. CDR1 is DFQATT, CDR2 SNEGSKA, per germline (reference sequence). CDR3 residues: CSARSGTFEGF. CDR3 sequence (DNA): TGCAGTGCTAGATCTGGGACGTTCGAGGGTTTT.

The chain combines TRBV9 with TRBJ2-2, with 7 bases fitting TRBD1. V trimming: 3 bases; J trimming: 5 bases; junction bases outside the gene matches: 16. CDR1 and CDR2 (germline): SGDLS, YYNGEE. The CDR3 consists of 18 residues. CDR3 amino acids: CASSENDRDQFPTGELFF. The CDR3 bases are TGTGCCAGCAGCGAGAACGACAGGGACCAATTCCCTACCGGGGAGCTGTTTTTT. The entire variable domain, with the rest obtained from reference TRBV9 and TRBJ2-2, is as follows: DSGVTQTPKHLITATGQRVTLRCSPRSGDLSVYWYQQSLDQGLQFLIQYYNGEERAKGNILERFSAQQFPDLHSELNLSSLELGDSALYFCASSENDRDQFPTGELFFGEGSRLTVL.

This clone has a handful of counts. This chain uses TRBV2 with TRBJ2-3; D ambiguous. Trimming stripped 7 bases from V and 0 bases from J, with 11 bases between. Germline V gives CDR1 SNHLY, CDR2 FYNNEI. The CDR3 totals 14 residues. The CDR3 protein is CASMVALSTDTQYF. The CDR3 DNA is TGTGCCAGCATGGTGGCTTTGAGCACAGATACGCAGTATTTT.